This T cell receptor (beta chain) was documented in a study of cytomegalovirus exposure and HLA in healthy donors. CDR3 length: 14 amino acids. V dropped 1 base and J dropped 2 bases, with 9 bases sitting between them. Germline loops: CDR1 SGHRS, CDR2 YFSETQ. It was with 60 Vbeta and 13 Jbeta primers that the PCR ran. In the authors' workflow: Among the unique TCR beta chains that a later analysis counted, around 82 million in all, 9.5 million to 12 million were shared. The method was immunoSEQ multiplex PCR; TCRdb's version includes in-frame clones alone and lacks a portion of them. D and trimming were read from the DNA, whereas the V and J calls and clone size are those reported in that table. Of 120,000 or so clones in the sample, about 80% were seen once. Study conclusions and caveats: By HLA locus, TCR association rates varied in a later analysis, with DRB1 showing the most and HLA-C the fewest.

The count of this clone is one. Its cognate antigen is unknown. The receptor comes from a man aged 35 to 55 in good health and CMV-seronegative. Sequences were obtained from PBMCs. The chain is built from TRBV5-1 and TRBJ1-2, with D uncertain. Here the CDR3 reads CASSLSDGNYGYTF. The CDR3 region has the DNA TGCGCCAGCAGCTTGTCTGACGGGAACTATGGCTACACCTTC.